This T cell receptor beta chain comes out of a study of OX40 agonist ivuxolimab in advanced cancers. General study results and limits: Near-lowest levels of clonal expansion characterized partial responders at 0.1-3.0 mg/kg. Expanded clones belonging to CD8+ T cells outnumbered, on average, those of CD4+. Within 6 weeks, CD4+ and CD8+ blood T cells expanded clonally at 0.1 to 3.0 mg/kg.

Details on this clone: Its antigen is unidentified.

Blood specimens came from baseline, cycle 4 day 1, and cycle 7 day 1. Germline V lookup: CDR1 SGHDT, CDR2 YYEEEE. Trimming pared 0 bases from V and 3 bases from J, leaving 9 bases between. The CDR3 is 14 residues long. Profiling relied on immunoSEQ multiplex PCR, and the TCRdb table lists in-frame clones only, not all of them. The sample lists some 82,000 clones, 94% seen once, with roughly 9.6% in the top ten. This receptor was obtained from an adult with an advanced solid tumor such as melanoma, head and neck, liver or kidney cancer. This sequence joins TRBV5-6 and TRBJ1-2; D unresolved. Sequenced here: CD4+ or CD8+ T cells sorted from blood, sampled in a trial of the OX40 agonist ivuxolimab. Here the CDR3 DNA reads TGTGCCAGCAGCTTGGGTGGGCAATACTATGGCTACACCTTC. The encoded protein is CASSLGGQYYGYTF. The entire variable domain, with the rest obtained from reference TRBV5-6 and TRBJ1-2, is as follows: DAGVTQSPTHLIKTRGQQVTLRCSPKSGHDTVSWYQQALGQGPQFIFQYYEEEERQRGNFPDRFSGHQFPNYSSELNVNALLLGDSALYLCASSLGGQYYGYTFGSGTRLTVV.